Shown below are 11 T cell receptor beta chains from a single sample sequenced in a study of blood T cell repertoires in COVID-19. Only in-frame clones appear in the TCRdb table, and some are missing; sequencing was by immunoSEQ multiplex PCR. Among over 400,000 clones listed, approximately 85% were seen once. Material for sequencing was peripheral blood. The receptors come from a human donor in a cohort sampled during active COVID-19.

This clone was seen once. The V call is TRBV2, the J call TRBJ2-3; TRBD2 aligns across 8 bases. The CDR3 runs to 16 residues. Germline CDR1 and CDR2: SNHLY and FYNNEI. Unmatched junction bases numbered 16, after V lost 6 bases and J lost 8 bases. As DNA, the CDR3 is TGTGCCAGCAGGTGGGGCCGAACAGCGGGAGAGACTACGCAGTATTTT. Translating gives CASRWGRTAGETTQYF.

The V call is TRBV11-3, the J call TRBJ1-1, with a weak D call TRBD1 (6 bases). The germline V and J ends were trimmed by 2 bases and 4 bases, with 11 bases remaining between them. CDR1 is SGHNT and CDR2 is YENEEA in the germline V gene. The CDR3 is 14 residues long. The CDR3 loop is CASSLTGRGTEAFF. As DNA, the CDR3 is TGTGCCAGCAGCTTAACGGGCAGGGGCACTGAAGCTTTCTTT.

This clone is a singleton in its sample. The J gene is TRBJ1-4, the V gene TRBV7-9, with D possibly matching TRBD1 (6 bases). Between the trimmed V and J ends, which lost 5 bases and 5 bases, there was a span of 15 bases. The V gene's germline CDR1 is SEHNR and CDR2 FQNEAQ (reference sequence). CDR3 size: 15 residues. This CDR3 is CASSPGQLLNEKLFF. For the CDR3, the DNA is TGTGCCAGCAGCCCCGGACAGTTACTAAATGAAAAACTGTTTTTT. The full variable domain, completed using reference TRBV7-9 and TRBJ1-4, is DTGVSQNPRHKITKRGQNVTFRCDPISEHNRLYWYRQTLGQGPEFLTYFQNEAQLEKSRLLSDRFSAERPKGSFSTLEIQRTEQGDSAMYLCASSPGQLLNEKLFFGSGTQLSVL.

The V gene is TRBV7-9, the J gene TRBJ2-2; 10 positions match TRBD2. The CDR3 consists of 16 residues. CDR1 is SEHNR and CDR2 is FQNEAQ in the germline V gene (reference sequence). Germline trimming cut 5 bases from V and 5 bases from J; bases unmatched to any gene: 8. Written as DNA, the CDR3 is TGTGCCAGCAGCCCCCCCCAGCGGGAGGGGACCGGGGAGCTGTTTTTT. Its protein product is CASSPPQREGTGELFF.

This clone was observed a handful of times. The gene calls are TRBV19 and TRBJ2-1; D might be TRBD1 (6 bases). The V end was cut by 2 bases, the J end by 6 bases, with 8 bases between. This CDR3 region has 13 residues. From germline, CDR1 is LNHDA and CDR2 SQIVND (reference sequence). DNA of the CDR3: TGTGCCAGTAGTATAATACAGGGCAATGAGCAGTTCTTC. This encodes CASSIIQGNEQFF.

The J gene is TRBJ2-3, the V gene TRBV5-1; weak D call: TRBD2 (6 bases). The CDR3 is made up of 14 amino acids. The germline V gene has CDR1 SGHRS and CDR2 YFSETQ. Deletions cut 5 bases from V and 2 bases from J, with 12 bases between. CDR3 protein: CASSSGTPTDTQYF. In nucleotides, the CDR3 is TGCGCCAGCAGTTCCGGGACTCCCACAGATACGCAGTATTTT.

V and J are TRBV5-8 and TRBJ2-1, with 8 bases aligning to TRBD1. The germline gives CDR1 SGHTS, CDR2 YDEGEE. J was trimmed by 4 bases and V by 0 bases; bases with no gene match: 3. This CDR3 comprises 15 residues. For the CDR3, the DNA is TGTGCCAGCAGCTTGGGGACAGGGACGTACAATGAGCAGTTCTTC. Encoded protein: CASSLGTGTYNEQFF. The variable domain in full, with the rest retrieved from reference TRBV5-8 and TRBJ2-1, is EAGVTQSPTHLIKTRGQQATLRCSPISGHTSVYWYQQALGLGLQFLLWYDEGEERNRGNFPPRFSGRQFPNYSSELNVNALELEDSALYLCASSLGTGTYNEQFFGPGTRLTVL.

The chain combines TRBV30 with TRBJ2-7, with D possibly being TRBD1 (5 bases). This CDR3 has 15 residues. With 5 bases removed from V and 5 bases from J, the gap between germline ends came to 22 bases. The germline V gene encodes CDR1 GTSNPN and CDR2 SVGIG (reference sequence). The CDR3 protein is CAWGWGSQYFHEQYF. CDR3 in DNA: TGTGCCTGGGGTTGGGGCAGTCAGTATTTCCACGAGCAGTACTTC.

The CDR3 DNA is TGTGCCAGCAGCTTAGGGATAGGGACTAGCGGGAGGACAGATACGCAGTATTTT. Translation: CASSLGIGTSGRTDTQYF. The J gene is TRBJ2-3, the V gene TRBV7-2; 15 bases align to TRBD2. CDR1 is SGHTA and CDR2 is FQGNSA in the germline V gene. There are 18 residues in the CDR3. With V trimmed by 1 base and J by 3 bases, 5 bases remained unmatched.

CDR3 residues: CAISPSGRVDTIYF. CDR3 nucleotide sequence: TGTGCCATCAGTCCCTCGGGGAGGGTAGACACCATATATTTT. This chain connects TRBV10-3 to TRBJ1-3; the D is unclear. CDR1 and CDR2 (germline): ENHRY, SYGVKD. This CDR3 contains 14 residues. V lost 5 bases and J lost 8, with 16 bases in between.

This chain uses TRBV27 with TRBJ1-4, with D uncertain. Trimming took off 3 bases at V and 13 bases at J, with 15 bases between the two ends. Germline lookup yields CDR1 MNHEY and CDR2 SMNVEV (reference sequence). The CDR3 loop spans 13 amino acids. The CDR3 reads CASSFREGDGLFF. The CDR3 region has the DNA TGTGCCAGCAGTTTTAGAGAGGGCGACGGACTGTTTTTT.